This TCR beta chain appears in the sequencing data of a study of CD8+ T cells in alopecia areata. The CDR3 length is 14 residues. Per germline, CDR1 SEHNR and CDR2 FQNEAQ (reference sequence). V lost 5 bases and J lost 16; bases outside the gene matches: 11. This clone has a handful of counts. Treatment given: oral pan-JAK inhibitor, 5-10 mg twice daily. TCR sequencing used cDNA made by reverse transcription of extracted RNA. Libraries were prepared by immunoSEQ multiplex PCR; TCRdb keeps only in-frame clonotypes and omits some of them. The sample shows 160,000 or so clones, 65% of them seen only once.

The sample in question was CD4+ T cells sorted from blood, obtained at week 4, from a patient treated with tofacitinib. This chain connects TRBV7-9 to TRBJ2-1, with 13 bases aligning to TRBD2. The TCR was taken from a human donor with alopecia areata. Here the CDR3 reads CASSGTSGESDRFF. CDR3 in DNA: TGTGCCAGCAGCGGGACTAGCGGGGAGTCTGATCGATTCTTC.